Below are 7 T cell receptor beta chains sequenced from a single sample in a study of T cell clones after liver transplantation. Only in-frame clones appear in the TCRdb table, and some are missing; sequencing was by immunoSEQ multiplex PCR. The sample holds 20,000 to 25,000 clones, approximately 80% seen once. The sample in question was CD8+ T cells from blood, obtained around 54 months after liver transplant. The receptors shown here come from a human patient who received a liver transplant. The T cells may come from the graft donor.

The rearrangement joins TRBV4-2 to TRBJ2-1; D is perhaps TRBD1 or TRBD2 (5 bases each). The CDR3 is made up of 13 amino acids. In germline, CDR1 is LGHNA, CDR2 YNFKEQ. Trimming took off 4 bases at V and 10 bases at J, with 14 bases between the two ends. CDR3 in DNA: TGTGCCAGCAGCCCCCGTCGAGGGGAGGAGCAGTTCTTC. It yields the protein CASSPRRGEEQFF.

This clone was counted once. V and J are TRBV28 and TRBJ2-1; D call uncertain. CDR1 MDHEN and CDR2 SYDVKM come from the germline V gene. The V end was cut by 3 bases, the J end by 2 bases, with 11 bases between. This CDR3 has 15 amino acids. In DNA, the CDR3 is TGTGCCAGCAGTTTGTCTGGGATCACCTACAATGAGCAGTTCTTC. Its translation is CASSLSGITYNEQFF.

V and J are TRBV7-7 and TRBJ1-1; D not resolved. CDR1 and CDR2 from the germline V gene are SSHAT and FNYEAQ (reference sequence). This CDR3 is built from 12 residues. The germline V and J ends were trimmed by 4 bases and 1 base, with 4 bases remaining between them. The CDR3 loop is CASSSANTEAFF. In DNA form, the CDR3 reads TGTGCCAGCAGCTCAGCGAACACTGAAGCTTTCTTT.

The J gene is TRBJ2-7, the V gene TRBV6-6; a weak D match, TRBD1 (6 bases). Trimming stripped 0 bases from V and 5 bases from J, with 11 bases between. The CDR3 has 14 residues. Germline V lookup: CDR1 MNHNY, CDR2 SVGAGI (reference sequence). For the CDR3, the DNA is TGTGCCAGCAGTTACTCACCAGGGGCTGACGAGCAGTACTTC. It codes for CASSYSPGADEQYF.

The rearrangement uses TRBV28 and TRBJ1-4; D not resolved. This CDR3 is built from 15 residues. Germline V lookup: CDR1 MDHEN, CDR2 SYDVKM. Between the trimmed V and J ends, which lost 3 bases and 0 bases, there was a span of 8 bases. CDR3: CASSLLLSTNEKLFF. The CDR3 DNA reads TGTGCCAGCAGTTTGTTATTATCAACTAATGAAAAACTGTTTTTT.

The chain is built from TRBV7-2 and TRBJ2-7; TRBD1 agrees at 9 bases. Germline assignment: CDR1 SGHTA and CDR2 FQGNSA. J gave up 5 bases and V 3 bases, and 8 bases lay outside the gene matches. The CDR3 loop spans 15 amino acids. CDR3 protein: CASSFLGTGMNEQYF. CDR3 bases: TGTGCCAGCAGCTTTCTCGGGACAGGGATGAACGAGCAGTACTTC.

This clone was observed once. This sequence joins TRBV7-3 and TRBJ1-5; D call uncertain. The CDR3 runs 15 residues. Trimming stripped 2 bases from V and 3 bases from J, with 11 bases between. Germline V gene sequence: CDR1 SGHTA, CDR2 FQGTGA. Written as DNA, the CDR3 is TGTGCCAGCAGCTTACAAACACGTTACAATCAGCCCCAGCATTTT. This encodes CASSLQTRYNQPQHF.